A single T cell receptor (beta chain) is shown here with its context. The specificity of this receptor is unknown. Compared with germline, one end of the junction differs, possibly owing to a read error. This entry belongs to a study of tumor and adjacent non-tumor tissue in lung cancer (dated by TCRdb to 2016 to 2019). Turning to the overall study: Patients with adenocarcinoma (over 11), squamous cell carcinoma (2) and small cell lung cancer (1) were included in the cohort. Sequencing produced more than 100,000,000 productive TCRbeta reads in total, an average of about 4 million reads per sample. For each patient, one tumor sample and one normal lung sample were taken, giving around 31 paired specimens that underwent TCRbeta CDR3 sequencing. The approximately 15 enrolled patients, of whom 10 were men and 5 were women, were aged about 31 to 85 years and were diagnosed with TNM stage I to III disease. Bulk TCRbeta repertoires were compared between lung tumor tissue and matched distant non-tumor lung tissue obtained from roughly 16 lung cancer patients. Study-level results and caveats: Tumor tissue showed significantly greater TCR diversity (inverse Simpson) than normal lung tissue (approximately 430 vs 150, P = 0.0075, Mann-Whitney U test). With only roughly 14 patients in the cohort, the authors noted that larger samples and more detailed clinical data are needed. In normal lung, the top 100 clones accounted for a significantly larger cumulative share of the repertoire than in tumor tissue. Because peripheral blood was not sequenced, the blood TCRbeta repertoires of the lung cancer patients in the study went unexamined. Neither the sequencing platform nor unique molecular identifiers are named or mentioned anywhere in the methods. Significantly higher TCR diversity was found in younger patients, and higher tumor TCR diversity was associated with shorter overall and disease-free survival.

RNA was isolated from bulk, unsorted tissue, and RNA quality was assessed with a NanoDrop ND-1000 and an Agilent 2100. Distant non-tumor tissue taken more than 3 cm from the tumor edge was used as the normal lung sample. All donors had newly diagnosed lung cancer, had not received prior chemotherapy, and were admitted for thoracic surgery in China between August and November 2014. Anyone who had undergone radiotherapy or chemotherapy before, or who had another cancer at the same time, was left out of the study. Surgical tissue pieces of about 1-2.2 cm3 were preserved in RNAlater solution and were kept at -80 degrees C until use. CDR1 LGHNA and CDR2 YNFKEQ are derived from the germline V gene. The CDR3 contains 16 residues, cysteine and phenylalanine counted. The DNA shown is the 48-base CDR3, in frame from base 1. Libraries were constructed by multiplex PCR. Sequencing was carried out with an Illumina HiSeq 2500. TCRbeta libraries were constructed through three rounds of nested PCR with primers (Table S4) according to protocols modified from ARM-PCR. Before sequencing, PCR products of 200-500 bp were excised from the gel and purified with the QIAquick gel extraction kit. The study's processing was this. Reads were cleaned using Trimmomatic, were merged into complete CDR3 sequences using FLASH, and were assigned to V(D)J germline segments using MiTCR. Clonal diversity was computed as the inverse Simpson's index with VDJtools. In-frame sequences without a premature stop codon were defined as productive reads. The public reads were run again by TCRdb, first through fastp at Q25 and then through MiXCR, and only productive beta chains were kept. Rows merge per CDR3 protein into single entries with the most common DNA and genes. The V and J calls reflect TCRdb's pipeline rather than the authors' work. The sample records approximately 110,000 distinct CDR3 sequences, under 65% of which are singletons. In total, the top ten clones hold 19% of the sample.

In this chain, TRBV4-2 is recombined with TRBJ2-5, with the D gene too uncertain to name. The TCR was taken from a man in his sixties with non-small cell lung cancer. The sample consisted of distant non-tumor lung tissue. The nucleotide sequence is TGTGCCGGCAGCCAAGATCGCCACGTTACCGGAGAGACCCAGTACTTC. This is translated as CAGSQDRHVTGETQYF.